The source of this T cell receptor (beta chain) is a study of cytomegalovirus exposure and HLA in healthy donors. General study results and limits: Solely CMV serostatus was available to characterize immune exposure. Of the V segments, some could not be distinguished, including TRBV6-2 and TRBV6-3, and were excluded.

The PCR used 60 Vbeta and 13 Jbeta primers. Using immunoSEQ multiplex PCR, the repertoire was profiled, and TCRdb retains in-frame clones only, with some absent. The table shows under 130,000 clones, with 65% to 80% occurring only once. Details on this clone: Its antigen is not identified.

Trimming removed 4 bases at V and 4 bases at J, with 19 bases between. Germline CDR1 reads SGHRS; CDR2 reads YFSETQ. The length of the CDR3 is 16 residues. The source is a woman in her 40s in good health and CMV-seronegative. The sequenced sample was PBMCs. The chain uses TRBV5-1 and TRBJ2-3; possible D gene TRBD2, 6 bases. The CDR3 reads CASSGGKTRFSDTQYF. The DNA of the CDR3 is TGCGCCAGCAGCGGGGGGAAAACTAGATTCTCAGATACGCAGTATTTT.